This TCR beta chain was recorded in a study of neoadjuvant anti-PD-1 for oral cavity cancer. V shed 3 bases and J shed 3 bases, with 11 bases lying between them. This CDR3 has 14 residues. Germline assignment: CDR1 LNHDA and CDR2 SQIVND (reference sequence). PBMC libraries mostly used roughly 480 ng of input genomic DNA, with six replicates per sample. Generated by immunoSEQ multiplex PCR, the TCRdb table keeps only in-frame clones and is missing some. The sample yields about 14,000 clones, around three quarters seen once. The receptor was derived from a person between 40 and 79 years old with oral cavity squamous cell carcinoma. V is TRBV19 and J is TRBJ1-2; D uncertain. Sequencing was performed on PBMCs, taken before nivolumab (anti-PD-1) treatment. The CDR3 loop is CASSISSGYYGYTF. The DNA of the CDR3 is TGTGCCAGTAGTATTTCTAGCGGCTACTATGGCTACACCTTC. The variable domain in full, completed from reference TRBV19 and TRBJ1-2, reads DGGITQSPKYLFRKEGQNVTLSCEQNLNHDAMYWYRQDPGQGLRLIYYSQIVNDFQKGDIAEGYSVSREKKESFPLTVTSAQKNPTAFYLCASSISSGYYGYTFGSGTRLTVV.